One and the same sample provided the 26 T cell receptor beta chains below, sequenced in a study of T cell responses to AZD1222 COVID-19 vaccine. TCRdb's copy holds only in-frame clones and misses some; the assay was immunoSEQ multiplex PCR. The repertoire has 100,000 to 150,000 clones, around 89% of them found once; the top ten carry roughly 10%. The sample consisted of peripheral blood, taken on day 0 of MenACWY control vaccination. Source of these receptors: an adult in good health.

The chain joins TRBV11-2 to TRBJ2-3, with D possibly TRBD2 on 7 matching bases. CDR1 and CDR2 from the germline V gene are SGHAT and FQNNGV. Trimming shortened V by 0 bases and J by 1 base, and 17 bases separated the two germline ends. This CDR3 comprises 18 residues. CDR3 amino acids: CASSLDGGSSGGTDTQYF. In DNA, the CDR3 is TGTGCCAGCAGCTTAGACGGGGGCTCTAGCGGCGGCACAGATACGCAGTATTTT.

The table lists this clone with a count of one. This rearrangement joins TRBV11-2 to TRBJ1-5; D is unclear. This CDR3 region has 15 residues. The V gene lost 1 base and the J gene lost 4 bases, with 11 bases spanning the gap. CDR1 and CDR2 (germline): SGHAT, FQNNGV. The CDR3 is CASSLAAGENQPQHF. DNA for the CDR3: TGTGCCAGCAGCTTAGCGGCAGGTGAAAATCAGCCCCAGCATTTT.

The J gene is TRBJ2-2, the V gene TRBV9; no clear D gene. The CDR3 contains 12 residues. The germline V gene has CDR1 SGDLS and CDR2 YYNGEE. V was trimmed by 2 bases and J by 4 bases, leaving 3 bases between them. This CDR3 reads CASSVPTGELFF. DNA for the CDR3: TGTGCCAGCAGCGTTCCCACCGGGGAGCTGTTTTTT.

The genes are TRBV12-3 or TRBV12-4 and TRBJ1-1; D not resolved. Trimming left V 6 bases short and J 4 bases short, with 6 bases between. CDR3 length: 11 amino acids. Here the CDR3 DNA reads TGTGCCAGCAGGGGAGGCACTGAAGCTTTCTTT. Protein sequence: CASRGGTEAFF.

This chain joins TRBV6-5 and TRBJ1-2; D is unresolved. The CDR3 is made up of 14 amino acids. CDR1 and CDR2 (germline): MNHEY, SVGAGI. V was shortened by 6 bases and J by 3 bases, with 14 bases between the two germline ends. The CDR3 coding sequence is TGTGCCAGCAGCTCCCCCAGGTTGGACTATGGCTACACCTTC. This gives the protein CASSSPRLDYGYTF.

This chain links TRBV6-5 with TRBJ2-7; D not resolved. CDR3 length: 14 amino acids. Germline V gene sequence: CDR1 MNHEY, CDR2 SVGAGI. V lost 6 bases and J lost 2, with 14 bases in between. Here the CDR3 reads CASRYVAGAYEQYF. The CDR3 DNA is TGTGCCAGCAGATACGTAGCAGGAGCCTACGAGCAGTACTTC.

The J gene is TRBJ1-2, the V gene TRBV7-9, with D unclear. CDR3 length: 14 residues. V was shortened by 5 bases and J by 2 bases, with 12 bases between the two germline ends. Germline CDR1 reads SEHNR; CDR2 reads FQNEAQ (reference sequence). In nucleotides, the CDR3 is TGTGCCAGCAGCCCCTTTCAATTCAACTATGGCTACACCTTC. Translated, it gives CASSPFQFNYGYTF.

CDR3 loop: CASSIARGSYEQYF. CDR3 DNA: TGTGCCAGTAGTATAGCCAGGGGGTCCTACGAGCAGTACTTC. V usage is TRBV19 and J usage is TRBJ2-7, with TRBD1 matching over 7 bases. The CDR3 has 14 residues. Trimming removed 1 base from V and 1 base from J; junction bases left unmatched: 1. Germline V lookup: CDR1 LNHDA, CDR2 SQIVND (reference sequence).

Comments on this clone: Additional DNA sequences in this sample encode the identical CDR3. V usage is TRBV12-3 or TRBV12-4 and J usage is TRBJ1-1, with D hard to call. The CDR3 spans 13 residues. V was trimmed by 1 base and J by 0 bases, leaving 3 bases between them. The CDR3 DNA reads TGTGCCAGCAGTTTAGGGGTGAACACTGAAGCTTTCTTT. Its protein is CASSLGVNTEAFF.

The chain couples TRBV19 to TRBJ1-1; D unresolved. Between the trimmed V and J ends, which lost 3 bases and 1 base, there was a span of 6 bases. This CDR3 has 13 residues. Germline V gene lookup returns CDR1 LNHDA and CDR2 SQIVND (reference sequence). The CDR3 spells CASSMYQNTEAFF. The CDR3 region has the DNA TGTGCCAGTAGTATGTACCAGAACACTGAAGCTTTCTTT.

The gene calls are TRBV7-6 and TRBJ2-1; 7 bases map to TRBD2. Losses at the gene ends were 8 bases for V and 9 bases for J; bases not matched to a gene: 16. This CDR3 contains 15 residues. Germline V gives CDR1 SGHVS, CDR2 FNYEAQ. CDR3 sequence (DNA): TGTGCCAGCGGGCTAAGACTAGATGGCGGGGGTGAGCAGTTCTTC. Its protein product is CASGLRLDGGGEQFF.

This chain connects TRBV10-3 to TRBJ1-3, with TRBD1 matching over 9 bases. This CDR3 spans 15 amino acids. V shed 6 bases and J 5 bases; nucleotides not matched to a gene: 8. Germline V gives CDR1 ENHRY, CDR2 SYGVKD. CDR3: CAISHGGTGRNTIYF. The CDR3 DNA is TGTGCCATCAGCCACGGGGGGACAGGGAGAAACACCATATATTTT.

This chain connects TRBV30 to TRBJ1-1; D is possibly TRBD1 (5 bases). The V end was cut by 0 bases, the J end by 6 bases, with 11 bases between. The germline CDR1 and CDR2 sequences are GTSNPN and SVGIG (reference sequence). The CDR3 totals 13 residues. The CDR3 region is CAWSVPGTAEAFF. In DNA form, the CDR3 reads TGTGCCTGGAGTGTGCCAGGGACGGCTGAAGCTTTCTTT.

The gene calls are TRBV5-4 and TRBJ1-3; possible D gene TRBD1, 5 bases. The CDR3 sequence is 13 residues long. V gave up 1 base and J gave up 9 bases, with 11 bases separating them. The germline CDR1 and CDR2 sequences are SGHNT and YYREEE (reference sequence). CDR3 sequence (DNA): TGTGCCAGCAGCTTGAGGGGAAAAGGCACCATATATTTT. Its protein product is CASSLRGKGTIYF.

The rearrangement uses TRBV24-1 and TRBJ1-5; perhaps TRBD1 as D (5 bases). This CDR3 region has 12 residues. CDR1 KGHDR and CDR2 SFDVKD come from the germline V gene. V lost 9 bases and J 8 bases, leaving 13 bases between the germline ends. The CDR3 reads CATSDGGEPQHF. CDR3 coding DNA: TGTGCCACCTCAGACGGGGGGGAGCCCCAGCATTTT.

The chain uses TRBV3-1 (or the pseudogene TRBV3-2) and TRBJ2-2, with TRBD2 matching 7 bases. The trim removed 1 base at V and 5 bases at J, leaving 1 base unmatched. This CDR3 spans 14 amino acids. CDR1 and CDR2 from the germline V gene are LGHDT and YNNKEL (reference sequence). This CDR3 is CASSQGLATGELFF. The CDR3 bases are TGTGCCAGCAGCCAAGGACTAGCTACCGGGGAGCTGTTTTTT.

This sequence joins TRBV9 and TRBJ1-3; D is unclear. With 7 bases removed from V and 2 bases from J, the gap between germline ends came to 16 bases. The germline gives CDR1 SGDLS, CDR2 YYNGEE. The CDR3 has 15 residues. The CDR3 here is CASGPGPYPGNTIYF. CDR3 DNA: TGTGCCAGCGGACCGGGCCCTTATCCTGGAAACACCATATATTTT.

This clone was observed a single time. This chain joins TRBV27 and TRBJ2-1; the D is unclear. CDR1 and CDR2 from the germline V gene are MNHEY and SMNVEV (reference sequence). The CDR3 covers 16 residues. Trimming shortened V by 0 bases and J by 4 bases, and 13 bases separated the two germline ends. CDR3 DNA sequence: TGTGCCAGCAGTTTATCTGGGTCCTTATATTACAATGAGCAGTTCTTC. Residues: CASSLSGSLYYNEQFF.

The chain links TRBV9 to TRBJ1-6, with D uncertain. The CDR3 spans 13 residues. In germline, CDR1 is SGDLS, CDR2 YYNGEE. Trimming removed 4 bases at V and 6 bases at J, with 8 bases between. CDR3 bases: TGTGCCAGCAGCCCCGCCCCTAATTCACCCCTCCACTTT. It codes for CASSPAPNSPLHF.

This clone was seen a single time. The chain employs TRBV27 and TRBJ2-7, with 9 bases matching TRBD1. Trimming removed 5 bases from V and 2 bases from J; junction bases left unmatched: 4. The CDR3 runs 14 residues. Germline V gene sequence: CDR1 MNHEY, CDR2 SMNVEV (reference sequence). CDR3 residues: CASSLGQGPYEQYF. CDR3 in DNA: TGTGCCAGCAGTCTGGGACAGGGACCCTACGAGCAGTACTTC.

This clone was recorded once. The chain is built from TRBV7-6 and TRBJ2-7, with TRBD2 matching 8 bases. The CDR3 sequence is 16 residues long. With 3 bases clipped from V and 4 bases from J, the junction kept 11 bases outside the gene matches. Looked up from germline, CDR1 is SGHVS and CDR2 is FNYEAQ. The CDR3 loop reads CASSLDGSGSRYEQYF. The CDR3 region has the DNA TGTGCCAGCAGCTTGGACGGGAGCGGGAGCCGTTACGAGCAGTACTTC.

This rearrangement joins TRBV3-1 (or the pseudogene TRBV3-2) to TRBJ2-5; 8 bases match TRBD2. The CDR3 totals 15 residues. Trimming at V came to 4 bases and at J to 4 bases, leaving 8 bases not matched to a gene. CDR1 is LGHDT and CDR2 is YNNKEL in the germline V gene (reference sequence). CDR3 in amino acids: CASSPPRAGVETQYF. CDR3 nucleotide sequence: TGTGCCAGCAGCCCCCCACGAGCGGGAGTAGAGACCCAGTACTTC.

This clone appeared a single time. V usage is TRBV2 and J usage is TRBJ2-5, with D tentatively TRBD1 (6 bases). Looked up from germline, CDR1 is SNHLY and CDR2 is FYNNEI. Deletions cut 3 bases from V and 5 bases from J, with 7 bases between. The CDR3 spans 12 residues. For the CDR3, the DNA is TGTGCCAGCAGTGATAGGGGGGAGACCCAGTACTTC. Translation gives CASSDRGETQYF.

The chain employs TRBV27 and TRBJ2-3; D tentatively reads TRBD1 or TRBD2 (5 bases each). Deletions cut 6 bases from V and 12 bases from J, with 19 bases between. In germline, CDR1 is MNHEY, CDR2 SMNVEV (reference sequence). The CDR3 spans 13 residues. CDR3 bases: TGTGCCAGCAGCTTAAATTGGGGGAACAACCAGTATTTT. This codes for CASSLNWGNNQYF.

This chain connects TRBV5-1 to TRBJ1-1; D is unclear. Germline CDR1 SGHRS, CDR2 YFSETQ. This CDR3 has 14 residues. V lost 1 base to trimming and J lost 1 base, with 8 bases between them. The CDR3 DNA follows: TGCGCCAGCAGCTTGTCGGGCCGGAACACTGAAGCTTTCTTT. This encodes CASSLSGRNTEAFF.

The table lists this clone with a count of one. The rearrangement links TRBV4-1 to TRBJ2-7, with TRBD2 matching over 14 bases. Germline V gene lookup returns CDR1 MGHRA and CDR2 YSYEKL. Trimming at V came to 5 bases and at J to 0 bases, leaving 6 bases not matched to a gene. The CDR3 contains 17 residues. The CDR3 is CASSSSGTSGSSYEQYF. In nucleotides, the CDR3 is TGCGCCAGCAGCTCTAGCGGGACTAGCGGGAGCTCCTACGAGCAGTACTTC.